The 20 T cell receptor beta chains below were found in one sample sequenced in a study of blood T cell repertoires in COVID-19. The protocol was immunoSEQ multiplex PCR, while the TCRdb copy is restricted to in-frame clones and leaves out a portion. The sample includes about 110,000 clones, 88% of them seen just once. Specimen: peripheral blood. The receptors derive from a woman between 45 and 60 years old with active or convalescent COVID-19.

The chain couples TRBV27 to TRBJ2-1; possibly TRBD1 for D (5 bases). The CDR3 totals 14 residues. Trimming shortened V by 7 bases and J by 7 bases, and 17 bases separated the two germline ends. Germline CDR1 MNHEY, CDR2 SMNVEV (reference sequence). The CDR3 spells CASTISGARNEQFF. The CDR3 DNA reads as TGTGCCAGCACGATTTCTGGGGCGCGGAATGAGCAGTTCTTC.

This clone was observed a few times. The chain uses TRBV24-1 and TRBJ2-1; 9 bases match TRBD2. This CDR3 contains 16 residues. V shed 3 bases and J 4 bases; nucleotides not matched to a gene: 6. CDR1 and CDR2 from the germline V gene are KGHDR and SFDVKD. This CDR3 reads CATSDPTSGLYNEQFF. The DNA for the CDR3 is TGTGCCACCAGTGATCCCACTAGCGGGCTGTACAATGAGCAGTTCTTC.

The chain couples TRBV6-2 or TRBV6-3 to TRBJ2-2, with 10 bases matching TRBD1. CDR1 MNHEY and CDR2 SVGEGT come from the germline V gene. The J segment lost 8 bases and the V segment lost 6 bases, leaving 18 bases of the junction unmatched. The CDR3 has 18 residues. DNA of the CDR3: TGTGCCAGCAGCCCGACAGGGGGCAGACCCCCGGGCGAAGGGGAGCTGTTTTTT. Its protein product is CASSPTGGRPPGEGELFF.

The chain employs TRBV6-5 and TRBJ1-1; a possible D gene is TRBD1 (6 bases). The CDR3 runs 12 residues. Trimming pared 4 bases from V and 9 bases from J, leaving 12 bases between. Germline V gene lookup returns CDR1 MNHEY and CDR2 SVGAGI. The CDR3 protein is CASSSGQPKAFF. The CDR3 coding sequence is TGTGCCAGCAGTTCCGGACAGCCCAAAGCTTTCTTT.

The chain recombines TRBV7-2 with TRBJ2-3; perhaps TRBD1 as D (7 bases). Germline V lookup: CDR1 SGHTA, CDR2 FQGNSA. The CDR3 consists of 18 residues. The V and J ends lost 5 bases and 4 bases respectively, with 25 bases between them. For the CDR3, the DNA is TGTGCCAGCAGCACCCCCGCAGGGGGGTGGGAGAGGGCAGATACGCAGTATTTT. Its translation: CASSTPAGGWERADTQYF.

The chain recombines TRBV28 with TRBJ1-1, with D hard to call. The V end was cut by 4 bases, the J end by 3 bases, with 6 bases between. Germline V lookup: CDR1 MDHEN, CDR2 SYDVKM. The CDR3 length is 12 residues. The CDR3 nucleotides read TGTGCCAGCAGTTCCGGAGACACTGAAGCTTTCTTT. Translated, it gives CASSSGDTEAFF.

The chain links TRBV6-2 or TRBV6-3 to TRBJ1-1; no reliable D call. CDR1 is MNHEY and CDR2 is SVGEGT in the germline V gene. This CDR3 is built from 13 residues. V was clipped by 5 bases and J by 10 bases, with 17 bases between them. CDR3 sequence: CASSGGPLEGAFF. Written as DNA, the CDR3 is TGTGCCAGCAGTGGAGGACCCCTTGAGGGAGCTTTCTTT.

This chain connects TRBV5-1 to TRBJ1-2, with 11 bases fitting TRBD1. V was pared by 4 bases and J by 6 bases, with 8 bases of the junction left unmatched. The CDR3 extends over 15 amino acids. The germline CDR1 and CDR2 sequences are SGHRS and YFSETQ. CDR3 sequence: CASSTYRTGGHGYTF. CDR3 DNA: TGCGCCAGCAGCACCTACCGGACAGGGGGCCATGGCTACACCTTC.

In DNA form, the CDR3 reads TGTGCCAGCAGCCCCCAGGGAGGGTACACCGGGGAGCTGTTTTTT. Amino acid sequence: CASSPQGGYTGELFF. J is TRBJ2-2 and V is TRBV14; TRBD2 agrees at 7 bases. The V and J ends lost 4 bases and 3 bases, in that order; junction bases with no gene match: 5. This CDR3 is built from 15 residues. Germline CDR1 is SGHDN and CDR2 is FVKESK.

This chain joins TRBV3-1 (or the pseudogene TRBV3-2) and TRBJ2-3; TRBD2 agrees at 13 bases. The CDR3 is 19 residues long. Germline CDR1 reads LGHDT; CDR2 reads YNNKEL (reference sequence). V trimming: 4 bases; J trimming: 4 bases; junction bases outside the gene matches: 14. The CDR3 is CASSLRGAPTSGRPDTQYF. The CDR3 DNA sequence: TGTGCCAGCAGCCTAAGGGGAGCCCCGACTAGCGGGAGGCCAGATACGCAGTATTTT.

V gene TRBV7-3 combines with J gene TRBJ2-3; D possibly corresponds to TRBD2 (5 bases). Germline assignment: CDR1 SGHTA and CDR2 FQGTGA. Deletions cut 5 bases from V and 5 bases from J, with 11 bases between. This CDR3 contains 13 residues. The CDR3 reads CASSPIEGDTQYF. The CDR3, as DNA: TGTGCCAGCAGCCCGATAGAGGGAGATACGCAGTATTTT.

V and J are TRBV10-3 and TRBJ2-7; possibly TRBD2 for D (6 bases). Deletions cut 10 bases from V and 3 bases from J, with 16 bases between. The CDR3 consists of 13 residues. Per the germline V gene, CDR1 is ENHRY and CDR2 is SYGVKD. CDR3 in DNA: TGTGCCACACTCCGGGACTCAAGCTACGAGCAGTACTTC. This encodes CATLRDSSYEQYF.

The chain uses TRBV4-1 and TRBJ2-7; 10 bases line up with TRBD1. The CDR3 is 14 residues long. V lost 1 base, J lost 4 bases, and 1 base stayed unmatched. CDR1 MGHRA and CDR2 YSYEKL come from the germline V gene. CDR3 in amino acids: CASSQGQGAYEQYF. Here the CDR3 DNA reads TGCGCCAGCAGCCAAGGACAGGGGGCTTACGAGCAGTACTTC.

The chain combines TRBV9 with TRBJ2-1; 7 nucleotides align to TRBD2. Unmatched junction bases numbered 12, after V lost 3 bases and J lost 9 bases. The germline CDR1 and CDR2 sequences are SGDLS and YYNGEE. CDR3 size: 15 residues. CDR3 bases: TGTGCCAGCAGCGGCCTGGCGGGAGCCCCTACTGAGCAGTTCTTC. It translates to CASSGLAGAPTEQFF.

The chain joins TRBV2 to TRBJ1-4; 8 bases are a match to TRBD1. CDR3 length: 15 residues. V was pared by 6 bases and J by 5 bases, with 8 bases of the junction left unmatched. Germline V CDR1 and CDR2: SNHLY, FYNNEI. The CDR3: CASSLTQGVNEKLFF. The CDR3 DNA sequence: TGTGCCAGCAGCTTAACACAGGGGGTGAATGAAAAACTGTTTTTT.

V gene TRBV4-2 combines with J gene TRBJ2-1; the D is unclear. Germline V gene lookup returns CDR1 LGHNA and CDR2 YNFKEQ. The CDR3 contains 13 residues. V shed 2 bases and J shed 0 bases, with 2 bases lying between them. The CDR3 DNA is TGTGCCAGCAGCCAACTCTCCTACAATGAGCAGTTCTTC. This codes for CASSQLSYNEQFF.

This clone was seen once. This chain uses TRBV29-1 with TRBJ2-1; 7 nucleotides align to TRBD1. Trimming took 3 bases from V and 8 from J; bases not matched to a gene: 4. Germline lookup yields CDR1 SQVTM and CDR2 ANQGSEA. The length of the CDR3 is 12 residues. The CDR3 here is CSVEVRGYEQFF. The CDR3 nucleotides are TGCAGCGTTGAGGTCAGGGGGTATGAGCAGTTCTTC.

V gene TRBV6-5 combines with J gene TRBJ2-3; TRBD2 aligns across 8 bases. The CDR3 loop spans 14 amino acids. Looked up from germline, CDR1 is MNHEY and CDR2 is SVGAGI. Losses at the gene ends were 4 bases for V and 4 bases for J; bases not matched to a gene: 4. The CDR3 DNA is TGTGCCAGCAGTTTACGGACTAGCTCAGATACGCAGTATTTT. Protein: CASSLRTSSDTQYF.

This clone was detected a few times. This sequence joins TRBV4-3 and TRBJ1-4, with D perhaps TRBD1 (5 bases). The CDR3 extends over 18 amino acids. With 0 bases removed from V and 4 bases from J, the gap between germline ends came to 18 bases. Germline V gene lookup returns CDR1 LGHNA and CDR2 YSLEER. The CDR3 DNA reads TGCGCCAGCAGCCAAGATTCTCTGGCAGGGTCAGATAATGAAAAACTGTTTTTT. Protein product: CASSQDSLAGSDNEKLFF.

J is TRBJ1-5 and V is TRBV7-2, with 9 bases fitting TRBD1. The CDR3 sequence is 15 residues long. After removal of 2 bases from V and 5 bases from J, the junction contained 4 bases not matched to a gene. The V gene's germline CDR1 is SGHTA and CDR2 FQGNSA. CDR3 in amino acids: CASSLRQGEYQPQHF. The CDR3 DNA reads TGTGCCAGCAGCTTAAGACAGGGGGAATATCAGCCCCAGCATTTT.